This T cell receptor beta chain was identified during a study of blood T cell repertoires in COVID-19. This CDR3 contains 11 residues. CDR1 and CDR2 from the germline V gene are LNHDA and SQIVND (reference sequence). Trimming at V came to 9 bases and at J to 6 bases, leaving 1 base not matched to a gene. The method was immunoSEQ multiplex PCR; TCRdb's version includes in-frame clones alone and lacks a portion of them. The sample records 96,000 or so clones, roughly 90% being singletons. The chain has TRBV19 and TRBJ2-2; the match to TRBD2 covers 7 bases. The clonotype comes from a man aged 55 to 70 with acute or convalescent COVID-19. The material sequenced was peripheral blood. CDR3 amino acids: CASGGSGELFF. CDR3 nucleotide sequence: TGTGCCAGCGGGGGGTCCGGGGAGCTGTTTTTT.